The clone carrying this TCR beta chain was recorded at least ten times. The antigen remains unidentified. These data originate in a study of T cells in Graves' hyperthyroidism and ophthalmopathy. Points from the study as a whole: Ophthalmopathy stood apart from stable hyperthyroidism in a 13 V-J model.

This CDR3 has 14 amino acids. The J segment lost 1 base and the V segment lost 6 bases, leaving 4 bases of the junction unmatched. Patients between 18 and 65 years old had hyperthyroidism, newly diagnosed and lasting under 2 months. Every diagnosis used clinical symptoms, serum thyroxine and TRAb, thyroid ultrasound and orbital computed tomography. It was 8.5 to 10 ml of fresh peripheral blood that supplied the PBMCs. Amplified TCR beta CDR3 regions derived from RNA transcripts. TCR CDR3 underwent first-round RT-PCR with the HTBI primer set. TCRdb passed the multiplex PCR reads through MiXCR, listing each CDR3 protein once. The sample records about 360,000 distinct CDR3 sequences, approximately 15% being singletons.

The TCR was taken from a young man with Graves' hyperthyroidism that later progressed to Graves' ophthalmopathy. Sequenced sample: blood. This chain uses TRBV12-3 or TRBV12-4 with TRBJ1-1; 8 bases agree with TRBD1. The CDR3 sequence: CASRTGTGNTEAFF. CDR3 DNA sequence: TGTGCCAGCAGAACCGGGACAGGGAACACTGAAGCTTTCTTT.